The source of this T cell receptor (beta chain) is a study of OX40 agonist ivuxolimab in advanced cancers. Overall study context: The patients received agonistic anti-OX40 (CD134) antibody ivuxolimab. Prior anti-PD-1, anti-PD-L1 or anti-CTLA-4 therapy did not bar entry, and 40% had some. Study observations and caveats: The CD4+ and CD8+ T cells in the blood had expanded clonally by week 6 at 0.1 to 3.0 mg/kg.

A remark on this clone: Its specificity is unknown.

Patients were ineligible given autoimmune disease history or systemic immunosuppression. Measured with immunoSEQ multiplex PCR; TCRdb has only the in-frame clones, and not every one. The table lists around 6,000 clones, approximately 80% of them singletons. The CDR3 contains 15 residues. Looked up from germline, CDR1 is MNHNS and CDR2 is SASEGT. Trimming left V 2 bases short and J 6 bases short, with 14 bases between. The TCR comes from an adult with an advanced solid tumor such as melanoma, head and neck, liver or kidney cancer. J is TRBJ1-5 and V is TRBV6-1, with unresolved D. The sample was CD4+ or CD8+ T cells sorted from blood, taken in a trial of the OX40 agonist ivuxolimab. In nucleotides, the CDR3 is TGTGCCAGCAGTGAATTAAGGGATTTCCCTCAGCCCCAGCATTTT. It encodes CASSELRDFPQPQHF.